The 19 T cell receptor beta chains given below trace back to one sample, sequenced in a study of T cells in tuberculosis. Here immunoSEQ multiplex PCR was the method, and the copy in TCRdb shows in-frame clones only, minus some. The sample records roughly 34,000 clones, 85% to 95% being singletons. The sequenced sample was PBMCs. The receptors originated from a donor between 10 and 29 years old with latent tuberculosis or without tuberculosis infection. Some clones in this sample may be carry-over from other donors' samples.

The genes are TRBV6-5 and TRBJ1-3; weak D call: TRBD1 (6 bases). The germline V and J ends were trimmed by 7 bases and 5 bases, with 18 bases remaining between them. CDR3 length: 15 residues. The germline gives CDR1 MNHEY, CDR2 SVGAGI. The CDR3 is CASTINQGNRNTIYF. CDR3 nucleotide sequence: TGTGCCAGCACCATAAATCAGGGGAATAGAAACACCATATATTTT.

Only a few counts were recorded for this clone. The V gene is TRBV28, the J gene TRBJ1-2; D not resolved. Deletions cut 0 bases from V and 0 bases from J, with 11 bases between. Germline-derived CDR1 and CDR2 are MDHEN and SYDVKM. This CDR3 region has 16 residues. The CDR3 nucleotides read TGTGCCAGCAGTTTATGGAAAGCGCTCACTAACTATGGCTACACCTTC. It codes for CASSLWKALTNYGYTF.

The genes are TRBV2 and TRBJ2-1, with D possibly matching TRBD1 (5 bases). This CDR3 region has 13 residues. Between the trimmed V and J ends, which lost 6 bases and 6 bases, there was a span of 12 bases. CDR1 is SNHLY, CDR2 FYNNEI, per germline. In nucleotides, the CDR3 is TGTGCCAGCAGGGTGACAGCATCCAATGAGCAGTTCTTC. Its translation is CASRVTASNEQFF. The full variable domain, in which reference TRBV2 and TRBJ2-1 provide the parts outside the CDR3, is EPEVTQTPSHQVTQMGQEVILRCVPISNHLYFYWYRQILGQKVEFLVSFYNNEISEKSEIFDDQFSVERPDGSNFTLKIRSTKLEDSAMYFCASRVTASNEQFFGPGTRLTVL.

CDR3 sequence (DNA): TGCGCCAGCAGCGCGGGGCATAGCACAGATACGCAGTATTTT. Protein: CASSAGHSTDTQYF. The chain employs TRBV10-1 and TRBJ2-3, with a weak D call TRBD2 (6 bases). V lost 6 bases, J lost 0 bases, and 10 bases lay in between. The CDR3 spans 14 residues. Looked up from germline, CDR1 is WNHNN and CDR2 is SYGVQD (reference sequence).

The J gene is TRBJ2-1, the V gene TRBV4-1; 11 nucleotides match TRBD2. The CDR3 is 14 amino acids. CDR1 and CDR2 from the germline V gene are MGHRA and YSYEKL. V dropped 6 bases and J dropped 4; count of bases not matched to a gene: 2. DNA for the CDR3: TGCGCCAGCAGTGGGACTAGCGGTTACAATGAGCAGTTCTTC. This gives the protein CASSGTSGYNEQFF.

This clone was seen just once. CDR3 sequence: CASSLQQGPATEAFF. CDR3 in DNA: TGTGCCAGCAGCTTACAACAGGGCCCGGCCACTGAAGCTTTCTTT. The J gene is TRBJ1-1, the V gene TRBV7-6, with TRBD1 as a possible D gene (6 bases). Germline V gene sequence: CDR1 SGHVS, CDR2 FNYEAQ. This CDR3 is built from 15 residues. V was trimmed by 2 bases and J by 4 bases, leaving 14 bases between them.

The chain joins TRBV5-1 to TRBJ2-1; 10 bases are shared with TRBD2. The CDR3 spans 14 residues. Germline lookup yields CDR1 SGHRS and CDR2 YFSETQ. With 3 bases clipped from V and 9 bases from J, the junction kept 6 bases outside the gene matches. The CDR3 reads CASSSLAGEGEQFF. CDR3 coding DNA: TGCGCCAGCAGCTCGCTAGCGGGAGAAGGTGAGCAGTTCTTC.

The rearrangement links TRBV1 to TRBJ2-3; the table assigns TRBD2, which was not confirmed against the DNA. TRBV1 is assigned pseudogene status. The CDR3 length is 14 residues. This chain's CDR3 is CTTQTSGDSDTQYF. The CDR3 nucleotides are TGCACCACACAGACTAGCGGGGACTCAGATACGCAGTATTTT.

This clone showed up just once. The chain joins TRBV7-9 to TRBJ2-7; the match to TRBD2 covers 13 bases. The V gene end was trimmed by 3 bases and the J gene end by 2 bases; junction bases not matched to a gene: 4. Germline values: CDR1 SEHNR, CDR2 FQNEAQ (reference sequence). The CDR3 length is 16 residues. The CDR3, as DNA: TGTGCCAGCAGCTTGGGACTAGCGGGAACAACCTACGAGCAGTACTTC. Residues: CASSLGLAGTTYEQYF.

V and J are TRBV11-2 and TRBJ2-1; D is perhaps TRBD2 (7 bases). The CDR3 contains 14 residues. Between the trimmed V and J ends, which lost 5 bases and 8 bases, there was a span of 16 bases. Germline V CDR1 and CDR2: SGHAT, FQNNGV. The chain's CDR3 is CASSPTGGPHEQFF. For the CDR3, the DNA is TGTGCCAGCAGCCCGACCGGGGGGCCCCATGAGCAGTTCTTC.

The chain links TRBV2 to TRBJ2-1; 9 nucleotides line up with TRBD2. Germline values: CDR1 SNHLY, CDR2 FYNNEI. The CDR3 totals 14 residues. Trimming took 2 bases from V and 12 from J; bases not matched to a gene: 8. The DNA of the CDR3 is TGTGCCAGCAGTGAACAAGTAGCGGGAGATGGGCAGTTCTTC. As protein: CASSEQVAGDGQFF.

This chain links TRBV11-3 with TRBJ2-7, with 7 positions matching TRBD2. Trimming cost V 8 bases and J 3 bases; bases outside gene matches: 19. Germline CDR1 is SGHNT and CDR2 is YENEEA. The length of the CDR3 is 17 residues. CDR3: CASVKTTRERDYYEQYF. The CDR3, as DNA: TGTGCCAGCGTCAAAACAACGCGGGAGAGGGACTACTACGAGCAGTACTTC.

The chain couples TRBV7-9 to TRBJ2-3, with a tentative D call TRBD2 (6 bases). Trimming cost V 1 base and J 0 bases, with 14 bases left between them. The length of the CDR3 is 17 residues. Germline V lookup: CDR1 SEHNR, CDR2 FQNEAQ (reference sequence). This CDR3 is CASSLGESGGSTDTQYF. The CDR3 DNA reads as TGTGCCAGCAGCTTAGGAGAGAGCGGAGGGAGCACAGATACGCAGTATTTT. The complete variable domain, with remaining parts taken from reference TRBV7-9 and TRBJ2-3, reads DTGVSQNPRHKITKRGQNVTFRCDPISEHNRLYWYRQTLGQGPEFLTYFQNEAQLEKSRLLSDRFSAERPKGSFSTLEIQRTEQGDSAMYLCASSLGESGGSTDTQYFGPGTRLTVL.

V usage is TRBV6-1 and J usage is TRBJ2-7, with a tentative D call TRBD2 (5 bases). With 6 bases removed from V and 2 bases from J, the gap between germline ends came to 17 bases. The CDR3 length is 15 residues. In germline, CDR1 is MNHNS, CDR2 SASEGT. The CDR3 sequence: CASSHGRLGAYEQYF. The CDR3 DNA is TGTGCCAGCAGCCACGGACGCCTCGGGGCCTACGAGCAGTACTTC.

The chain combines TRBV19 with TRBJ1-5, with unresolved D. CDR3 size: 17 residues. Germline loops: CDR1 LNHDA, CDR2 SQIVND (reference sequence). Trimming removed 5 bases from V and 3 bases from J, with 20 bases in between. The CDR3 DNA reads TGTGCCAGTAGTGTGCTCCCATATGGACGGGACAATCAGCCCCAGCATTTT. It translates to CASSVLPYGRDNQPQHF.

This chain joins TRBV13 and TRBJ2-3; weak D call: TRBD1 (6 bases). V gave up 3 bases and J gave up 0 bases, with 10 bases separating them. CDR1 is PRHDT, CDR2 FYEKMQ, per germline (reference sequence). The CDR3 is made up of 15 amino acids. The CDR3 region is CASSFRTASTDTQYF. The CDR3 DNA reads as TGTGCCAGCAGCTTTAGGACAGCTAGCACAGATACGCAGTATTTT.

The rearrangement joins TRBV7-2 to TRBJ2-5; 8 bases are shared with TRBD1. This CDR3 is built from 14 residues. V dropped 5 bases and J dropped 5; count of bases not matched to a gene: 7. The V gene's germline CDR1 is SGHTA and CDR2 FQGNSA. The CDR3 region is CASSRTGSGETQYF. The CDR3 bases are TGTGCCAGCAGCCGGACAGGGTCGGGGGAGACCCAGTACTTC.

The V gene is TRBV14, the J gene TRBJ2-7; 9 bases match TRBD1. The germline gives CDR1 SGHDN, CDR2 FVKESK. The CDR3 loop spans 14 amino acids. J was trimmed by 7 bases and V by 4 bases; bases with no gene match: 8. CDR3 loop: CASSPQDRGREQYF. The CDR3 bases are TGTGCCAGCAGCCCTCAGGACAGGGGACGAGAGCAGTACTTC.

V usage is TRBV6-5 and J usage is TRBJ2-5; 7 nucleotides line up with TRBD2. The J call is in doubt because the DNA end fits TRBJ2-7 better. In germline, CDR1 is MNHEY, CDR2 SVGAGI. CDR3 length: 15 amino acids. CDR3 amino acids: CASSRLGGILHEQYF. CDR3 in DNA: TGTGCCAGCAGCCGCCTCGGGGGGATTCTTCACGAGCAGTACTTC.